Listed here are 21 T cell receptor beta chains from one sample, sequenced in a study of CD8 T cells in Susac syndrome. Random-hexamer reverse transcription was applied to about 0.45 to 1 ug RNA. TCRdb reanalysed the immunoSEQ multiplex PCR reads using MiXCR and keeps one entry per CDR3 protein. The data contain over 350,000 distinct CDR3 sequences, more than 70% of them singletons. Sequencing was carried out using CD8+ T cells from PBMCs. Receptors were obtained from a human donor with multiple sclerosis.

This chain's CDR3 is CASSLAAGGYTGELFF. The CDR3 coding sequence is TGCGCCAGCAGCTTGGCCGCAGGGGGCTACACCGGGGAGCTGTTTTTT. The chain recombines TRBV5-1 with TRBJ2-2, with 8 bases that match TRBD1. Germline V gives CDR1 SGHRS, CDR2 YFSETQ. This CDR3 contains 16 residues. The ends lost 0 bases at V and 3 bases at J; junction bases unmatched: 4.

The chain recombines TRBV2 with TRBJ2-7; maybe TRBD2 (6 bases). Germline-derived CDR1 and CDR2 are SNHLY and FYNNEI. The CDR3 has 14 amino acids. V shed 5 bases and J shed 7 bases, with 18 bases lying between them. The chain's CDR3 is CASSFGTSPGEQYF. The CDR3 nucleotides are TGTGCCAGCAGTTTTGGGACTTCCCCGGGGGAGCAGTACTTC.

The chain recombines TRBV6-1 with TRBJ2-7; D uncertain. Germline V gene data show CDR1 as MNHNS and CDR2 as SASEGT. CDR3 length: 19 amino acids. Trimming stripped 5 bases from V and 0 bases from J, with 26 bases between. The CDR3 region has the DNA TGTGCCAGCAGTCCGCTCCTAGATAGCTACTCTTATGACTCCTACGAGCAGTACTTC. Protein sequence: CASSPLLDSYSYDSYEQYF.

This clonotype has a handful of counts. The chain uses TRBV15 and TRBJ2-7, with a weak D call TRBD1 (5 bases). Trimming shortened V by 1 base and J by 2 bases, and 9 bases separated the two germline ends. The CDR3 contains 14 residues. CDR1 and CDR2 (germline): LNHNV, YYDKDF (reference sequence). The CDR3 coding sequence is TGTGCCACCAGCAGAGCGCAGGGCCCCTACGAGCAGTACTTC. This encodes CATSRAQGPYEQYF.

V usage is TRBV27 and J usage is TRBJ1-1; 8 bases are shared with TRBD1. This CDR3 has 13 amino acids. Germline V CDR1 and CDR2: MNHEY, SMNVEV (reference sequence). V lost 6 bases to trimming and J lost 6 bases; unmatched junction nucleotides: 6. CDR3 in amino acids: CASREQGAPEAFF. Here the CDR3 DNA reads TGTGCCAGCAGAGAGCAGGGGGCACCTGAAGCTTTCTTT.

The sample holds one count of this clonotype. The J gene is TRBJ1-2, the V gene TRBV29-1; 7 nucleotides align to TRBD1. Germline CDR1 is SQVTM and CDR2 is ANQGSEA. V was pared by 0 bases and J by 1 base, with 8 bases of the junction left unmatched. CDR3 length: 16 amino acids. The CDR3 is CSVEDTPGQFNYGYTF. In DNA, the CDR3 is TGCAGCGTTGAAGATACTCCGGGACAGTTTAACTATGGCTACACCTTC.

This clonotype was detected once. The J gene is TRBJ2-3, the V gene TRBV28; no definite D call. Trimming left V 4 bases short and J 0 bases short, with 11 bases between. The length of the CDR3 is 15 residues. Germline V CDR1 and CDR2: MDHEN, SYDVKM. CDR3 sequence: CASSSYRQSTDTQYF. CDR3 coding DNA: TGTGCCAGCAGTTCTTATAGGCAGAGCACAGATACGCAGTATTTT.

This chain connects TRBV4-1 to TRBJ2-5; tentatively, D is TRBD1 (5 bases). Germline V gives CDR1 MGHRA, CDR2 YSYEKL. This CDR3 comprises 17 residues. V lost 3 bases to trimming and J lost 0 bases, with 17 bases between them. CDR3 sequence (DNA): TGCGCCAGCAGCCAGGGCCAGGACGCAGGGTACCAAGAGACCCAGTACTTC. It encodes CASSQGQDAGYQETQYF.

The gene calls are TRBV27 and TRBJ2-7, with a possible D match to TRBD1 (6 bases). Germline V gives CDR1 MNHEY, CDR2 SMNVEV (reference sequence). This CDR3 has 14 residues. V dropped 5 bases and J dropped 1 base, with 12 bases sitting between them. CDR3 amino acids: CASSPIDRSYEQYF. CDR3 coding DNA: TGTGCCAGCAGTCCAATAGACAGGTCCTACGAGCAGTACTTC.

This chain connects TRBV4-1 to TRBJ1-2, with a weak D call TRBD1 (6 bases). Per the germline V gene, CDR1 is MGHRA and CDR2 is YSYEKL. V lost 0 bases, J lost 8 bases, and 13 bases lay in between. The CDR3 spans 14 residues. The chain's CDR3 is CASSQDPGARGYTF. CDR3 nucleotide sequence: TGCGCCAGCAGCCAAGATCCAGGGGCACGGGGCTACACCTTC.

This clonotype was detected once. The chain is built from TRBV6-5 and TRBJ2-7, with 12 nucleotides matching TRBD2. With 2 bases clipped from V and 1 base from J, the junction kept 6 bases outside the gene matches. Germline loops: CDR1 MNHEY, CDR2 SVGAGI. This CDR3 is 17 amino acids long. DNA for the CDR3: TGTGCCAGCAGTTACCTGGGACTAGCGGGCCGATCCTACGAGCAGTACTTC. Protein product: CASSYLGLAGRSYEQYF.

The chain employs TRBV11-1 and TRBJ2-3; no definite D call. CDR3 length equals 15 residues. V shed 5 bases and J shed 0 bases, with 12 bases lying between them. Germline loops: CDR1 SGHAT, CDR2 FQDESV (reference sequence). CDR3 DNA: TGTGCCAGCAGCCAAAGAATCGTTAGCACAGATACGCAGTATTTT. This encodes CASSQRIVSTDTQYF.

The chain uses TRBV5-1 and TRBJ1-5, with 9 bases that match TRBD1. Germline V gives CDR1 SGHRS, CDR2 YFSETQ. Germline trimming cut 2 bases from V and 3 bases from J; bases unmatched to any gene: 12. The CDR3 loop spans 18 amino acids. The CDR3, as DNA: TGCGCCAGCAGCTTTCTTCCCAGGACAGGGGAATACAATCAGCCCCAGCATTTT. It codes for CASSFLPRTGEYNQPQHF.

This chain links TRBV28 with TRBJ1-5; D is possibly TRBD1 (5 bases). CDR1 is MDHEN and CDR2 is SYDVKM in the germline V gene. V lost 5 bases and J 6 bases, leaving 11 bases between the germline ends. The CDR3 loop spans 13 amino acids. CDR3: CASSILQGQPQHF. The CDR3 DNA is TGTGCCAGCAGTATCCTTCAGGGTCAGCCCCAGCATTTT.

The chain uses TRBV5-1 and TRBJ2-1, with D hard to call. V was trimmed by 0 bases and J by 6 bases, leaving 16 bases between them. The CDR3 covers 16 residues. CDR1 SGHRS and CDR2 YFSETQ come from the germline V gene. CDR3 DNA: TGCGCCAGCAGCTTGGGCCCTTCCCATGCTAGCAATGAGCAGTTCTTC. Amino acids: CASSLGPSHASNEQFF. Drawing the rest from reference TRBV5-1 and TRBJ2-1, the complete variable domain is KAGVTQTPRYLIKTRGQQVTLSCSPISGHRSVSWYQQTPGQGLQFLFEYFSETQRNKGNFPGRFSGRQFSNSRSEMNVSTLELGDSALYLCASSLGPSHASNEQFFGPGTRLTVL.

This clonotype was detected only once. The V and J genes are TRBV6-2 or TRBV6-3 and TRBJ2-3; D is tentatively TRBD1 or TRBD2 (5 bases each). Germline lookup yields CDR1 MNHEY and CDR2 SVGEGT. This CDR3 region has 15 residues. Trimming removed 5 bases from V and 2 bases from J, with 14 bases in between. Here the CDR3 reads CASSAGTTPTDTQYF. CDR3 nucleotide sequence: TGTGCCAGCAGTGCCGGGACGACGCCCACAGATACGCAGTATTTT.

This rearrangement joins TRBV7-9 to TRBJ1-1; 8 bases line up with TRBD1. The CDR3 sequence is 15 residues long. Germline CDR1 SEHNR, CDR2 FQNEAQ (reference sequence). J lost 5 bases, V lost 1 base, and 6 bases had no gene match. CDR3 sequence reads: CASSLVQGAKTEAFF. The CDR3 DNA reads TGTGCCAGCAGCTTAGTGCAGGGGGCAAAGACTGAAGCTTTCTTT.

The rearrangement joins TRBV4-1 to TRBJ2-7; possibly TRBD1 for D (6 bases). The CDR3 has 15 residues. From germline, CDR1 is MGHRA and CDR2 YSYEKL. V was cut by 4 bases and J by 0 bases, with 13 bases left in between. The CDR3 region has the DNA TGCGCCAGCAGCCCTACAGGGACCCCCTCCTACGAGCAGTACTTC. The encoded protein is CASSPTGTPSYEQYF.

This sequence joins TRBV6-1 and TRBJ2-7, with D perhaps TRBD2 (7 bases). The length of the CDR3 is 15 residues. Germline V lookup: CDR1 MNHNS, CDR2 SASEGT. V lost 4 bases, J lost 3 bases, and 16 bases lay in between. CDR3 amino acids: CASSVLGGTFYEQYF. The CDR3 DNA sequence: TGTGCCAGCAGTGTTCTGGGGGGGACATTCTACGAGCAGTACTTC.

The chain joins TRBV7-6 to TRBJ2-7; D might be TRBD1 (6 bases). Germline V gives CDR1 SGHVS, CDR2 FNYEAQ. Trimming took off 5 bases at V and 6 bases at J, with 20 bases between the two ends. The CDR3 runs 15 residues. Here the CDR3 reads CASSRTGNGRGEQYF. In DNA, the CDR3 is TGTGCCAGCAGCCGCACCGGGAACGGCAGGGGCGAGCAGTACTTC.

The V and J genes are TRBV6-1 and TRBJ2-7; possible D gene TRBD1, 5 bases. V lost 2 bases to trimming and J lost 0 bases, with 11 bases between them. Germline CDR1 MNHNS, CDR2 SASEGT. The CDR3 totals 15 residues. The CDR3, as DNA: TGTGCCAGCAGTGAAACAGGAGTTGTCTCCTACGAGCAGTACTTC. Its translation: CASSETGVVSYEQYF.